This is a list of T cell receptor beta chains from one sample in a study of blood T cells in healthy people across ages. One entry per CDR3 protein, called by TCRdb with MiXCR from the 5' RACE reads. The sample lists about 640,000 distinct CDR3 sequences; about 54% were seen once. Sequencing was done on a sample of blood. The receptors stem from a man aged 60-69 years in good health. CDR3s include the opening cysteine and the closing phenylalanine or tryptophan. A D gene is named only where the DNA matches it firmly. Only some rows state a clone size, as once, few, many or a class for expanded clones.

d_call | j_call | clone_size | v_call | cdr3_nt | cdr3_aa
NA | TRBJ2-5 | few | TRBV6-6 | TGTGCCAGCAGTTACTCGATAGGGTTGCAACACCAAGAGACCCAGTACTTC | CASSYSIGLQHQETQYF
TRBD1 | TRBJ1-4 | NA | TRBV20-1 | TGCAGTGCTGATAAACAGGGGGCAGTGAATGAAAAACTGTTTTTT | CSADKQGAVNEKLFF
NA | TRBJ1-6 | NA | TRBV21-1 | TGTGCCAGCAGAGGCCACAGGGGGAATAATTCACCCCTCCACTTT | CASRGHRGNNSPLHF
NA | TRBJ2-4 | NA | TRBV20-1 | TGCAGTGCTAGAGACCCTCTGGTGGACATTCAGTACTTC | CSARDPLVDIQYF
TRBD1 | TRBJ2-5 | few | TRBV7-9 | TGTGCCAGCAGCGTAACAGGGGGTCAAGAGACTCAGTACTTC | CASSVTGGQETQYF
NA | TRBJ2-6 | NA | TRBV12-3/TRBV12-4 | TGTGCCAGCACTCAAGGCGTTTCTGGGGCCAACGTCCTGACTTTC | CASTQGVSGANVLTF
TRBD1 | TRBJ1-2 | NA | TRBV29-1 | TGCAGCGTCGATGACAGGACAGGGGGAAACTATGGCTACACCTTC | CSVDDRTGGNYGYTF
NA | TRBJ1-5 | NA | TRBV11-2 | TGTGCCAGCAGCCTCCGGGACAACGGCAATCAGCCCCAGCATTTT | CASSLRDNGNQPQHF
NA | TRBJ2-5 | few | TRBV2 | TGTGCCAGCATCCCGGGAAGACAAGAGACCCAGTACTTC | CASIPGRQETQYF
TRBD1 | TRBJ1-5 | NA | TRBV5-1 | TGCGCCAGCAGCCCGGGACAGGGGTCCAGTCAGCCCCAGCATTTT | CASSPGQGSSQPQHF
NA | TRBJ1-1 | few | TRBV14 | TGTGCCACCAGTACGGGACTGAGAACTGAAGCTTTCTTT | CATSTGLRTEAFF
TRBD2 | TRBJ2-5 | NA | TRBV5-1 | TGCGCCAGCAGCGTGGGACTAGCGGGGGTGTACCAAGAGACCCAGTACTTC | CASSVGLAGVYQETQYF
NA | TRBJ2-7 | NA | TRBV9 | TGTGCCAGCAGTGGGACCCCGTTCTCCTACGAGCAGTACTTC | CASSGTPFSYEQYF
TRBD1 | TRBJ1-2 | NA | TRBV28 | TGTGCCAGCACCCCCTCGACAGGGGATGGCTACACCTTC | CASTPSTGDGYTF
NA | TRBJ2-5 | few | TRBV2 | TGTGCCAGCAGAATGGCCCCGGCCCAAGAGACCCAGTACTTC | CASRMAPAQETQYF